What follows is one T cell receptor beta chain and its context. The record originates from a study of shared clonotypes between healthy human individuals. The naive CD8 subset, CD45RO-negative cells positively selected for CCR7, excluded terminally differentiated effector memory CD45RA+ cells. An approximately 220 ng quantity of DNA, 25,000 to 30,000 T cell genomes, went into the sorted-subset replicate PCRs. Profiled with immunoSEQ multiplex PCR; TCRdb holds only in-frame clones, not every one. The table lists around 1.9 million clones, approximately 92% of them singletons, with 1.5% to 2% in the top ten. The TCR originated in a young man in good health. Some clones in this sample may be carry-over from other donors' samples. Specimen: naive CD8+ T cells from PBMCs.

The CDR3 region is CASSVDRQGVTDTQYF. In DNA, the CDR3 is TGTGCCAGCAGCGTAGACCGCCAGGGGGTCACAGATACGCAGTATTTT. V and J are TRBV9 and TRBJ2-3; TRBD1 aligns across 7 bases. V gave up 0 bases and J gave up 2 bases; unmatched junction bases: 6. Germline V gene data show CDR1 as SGDLS and CDR2 as YYNGEE. The CDR3 is made up of 16 amino acids.